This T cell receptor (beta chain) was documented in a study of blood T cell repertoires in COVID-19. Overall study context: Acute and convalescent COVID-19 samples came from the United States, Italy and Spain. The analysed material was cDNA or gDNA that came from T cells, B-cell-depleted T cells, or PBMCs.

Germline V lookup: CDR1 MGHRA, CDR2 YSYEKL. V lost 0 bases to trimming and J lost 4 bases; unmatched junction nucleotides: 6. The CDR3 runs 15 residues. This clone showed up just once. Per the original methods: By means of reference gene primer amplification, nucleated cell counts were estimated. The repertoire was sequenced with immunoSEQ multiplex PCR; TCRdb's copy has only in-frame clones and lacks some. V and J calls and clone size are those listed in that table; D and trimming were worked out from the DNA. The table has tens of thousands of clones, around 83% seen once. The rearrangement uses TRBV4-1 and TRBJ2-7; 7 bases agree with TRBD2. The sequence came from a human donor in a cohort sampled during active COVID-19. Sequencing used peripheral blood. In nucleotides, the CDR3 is TGCGCCAGCAGCCAAGATCCGGGGGGATTATACGAGCAGTACTTC. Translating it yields CASSQDPGGLYEQYF.